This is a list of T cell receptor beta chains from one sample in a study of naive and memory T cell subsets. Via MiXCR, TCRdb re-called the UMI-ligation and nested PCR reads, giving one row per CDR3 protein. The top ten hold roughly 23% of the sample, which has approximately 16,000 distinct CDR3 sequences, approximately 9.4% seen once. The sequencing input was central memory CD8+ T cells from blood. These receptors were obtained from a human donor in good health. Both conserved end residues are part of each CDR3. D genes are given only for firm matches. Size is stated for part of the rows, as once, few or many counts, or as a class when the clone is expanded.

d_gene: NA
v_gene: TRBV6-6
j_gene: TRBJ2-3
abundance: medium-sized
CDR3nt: TGTGCCAGCAGAGGATTCATGGCAGATACGCAGTATTTT
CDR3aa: CASRGFMADTQYF

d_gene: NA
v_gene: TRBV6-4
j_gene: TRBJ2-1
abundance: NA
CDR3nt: TGTGCCAGCAGTGACTCCACGAGCGCTGAGCAGTTCTTC
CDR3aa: CASSDSTSAEQFF

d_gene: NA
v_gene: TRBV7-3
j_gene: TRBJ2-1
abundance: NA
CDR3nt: TGTGCCAGCGGCTCAAGCCCCGCTGGGGCCGCAGGTGTGCAGTTCTTC
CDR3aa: CASGSSPAGAAGVQFF

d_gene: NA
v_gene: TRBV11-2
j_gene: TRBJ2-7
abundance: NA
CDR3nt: TGTGCCAGCAGTTTTCCGGGACTTACCTACGAGCAGTACTTC
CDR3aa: CASSFPGLTYEQYF

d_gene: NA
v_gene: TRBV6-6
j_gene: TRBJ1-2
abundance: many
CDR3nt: TGTGCCAGCAGGCCGGAGTACTATGGCTACACCTTC
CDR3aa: CASRPEYYGYTF

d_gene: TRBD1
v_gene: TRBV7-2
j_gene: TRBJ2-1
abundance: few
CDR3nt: TGTGCCAGCAGCTCCGGGACAGGAACTTACAATGAGCAGTTCTTC
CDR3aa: CASSSGTGTYNEQFF

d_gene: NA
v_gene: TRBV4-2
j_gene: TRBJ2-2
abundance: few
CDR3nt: TGTGCCAGCAGCCAAGCCGACAGGAGCTCCGGGGAGCTGTTTTTT
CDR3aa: CASSQADRSSGELFF

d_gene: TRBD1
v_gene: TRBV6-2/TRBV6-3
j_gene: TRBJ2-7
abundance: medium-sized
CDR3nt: TGTGCCAGCAGGAGGACAGGGGACAGCTCCTACGAGCAGTACTTC
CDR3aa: CASRRTGDSSYEQYF

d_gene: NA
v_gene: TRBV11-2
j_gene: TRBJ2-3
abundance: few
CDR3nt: TGTGCCAGCAGCTTAGTGATTCTAGGGACGAATACGCAGTATTTT
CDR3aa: CASSLVILGTNTQYF

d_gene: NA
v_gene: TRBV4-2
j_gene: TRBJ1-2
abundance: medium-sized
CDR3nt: TGTGCCAGCAGCCTGAGAGATGATGGCTACACCTTC
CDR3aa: CASSLRDDGYTF

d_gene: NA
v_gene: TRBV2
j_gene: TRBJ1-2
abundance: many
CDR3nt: TGTGCCAGCAGTGAATGGCAGTCAAACTATGGCTACACCTTC
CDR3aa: CASSEWQSNYGYTF

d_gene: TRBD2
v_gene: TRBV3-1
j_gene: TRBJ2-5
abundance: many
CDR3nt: TGTGCCAGCAGCCCACGGACGGGGGGAGCTCCCCAGTACTTC
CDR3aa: CASSPRTGGAPQYF

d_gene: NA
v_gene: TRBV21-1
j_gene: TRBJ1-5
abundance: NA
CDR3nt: TGTGCCAGCAGCAAAGAGGGCAGGCCCTCGAATCAGCCCCAGCATTTT
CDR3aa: CASSKEGRPSNQPQHF

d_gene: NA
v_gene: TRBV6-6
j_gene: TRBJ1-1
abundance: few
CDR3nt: TGTGCCAGCAGTTACACAACAGGGCGTCATCGACGGACTGAAGCTTTCTTT
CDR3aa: CASSYTTGRHRRTEAFF

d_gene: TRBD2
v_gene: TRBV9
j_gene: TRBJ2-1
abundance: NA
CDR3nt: TGTGCCAGCAGCTCGAGCGGGACTAATGACAATGAGCAGTTCTTC
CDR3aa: CASSSSGTNDNEQFF

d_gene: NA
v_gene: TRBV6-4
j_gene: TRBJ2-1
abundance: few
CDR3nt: TGTGCCAGCAGTGACTCGGACTACAATGAGCAGTTCTTC
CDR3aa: CASSDSDYNEQFF

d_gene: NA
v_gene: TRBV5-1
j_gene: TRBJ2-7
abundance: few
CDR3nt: TGCGCCAGCAGCTTTGAGCGAGGTGAGCAGTACTTC
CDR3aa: CASSFERGEQYF

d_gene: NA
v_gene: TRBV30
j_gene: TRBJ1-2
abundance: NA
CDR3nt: TGTGCCTGGAGTCCGGGATCGAACTATGGCTACACCTTC
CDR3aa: CAWSPGSNYGYTF

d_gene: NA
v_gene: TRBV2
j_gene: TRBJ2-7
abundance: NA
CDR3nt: TGTGCCACCTCCGGGACTTCCTTCTACGAGCAGTACTTC
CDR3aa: CATSGTSFYEQYF

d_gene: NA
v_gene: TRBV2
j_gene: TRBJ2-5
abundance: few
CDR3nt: TGTGCCAGCAGCGGACAGGACTACACCCGAGGACACTTC
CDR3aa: CASSGQDYTRGHF

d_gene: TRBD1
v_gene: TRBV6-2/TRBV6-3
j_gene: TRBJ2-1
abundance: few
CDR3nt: TGTGCCAGCAGTTACTCTCGGACAGGGGGATTCGATGAGCAGTTCTTC
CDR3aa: CASSYSRTGGFDEQFF

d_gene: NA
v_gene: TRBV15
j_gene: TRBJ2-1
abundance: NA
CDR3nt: TGTGCCACCAGCAGACAAGTTGGGTCCTACAATGAGCAGTTCTTC
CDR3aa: CATSRQVGSYNEQFF

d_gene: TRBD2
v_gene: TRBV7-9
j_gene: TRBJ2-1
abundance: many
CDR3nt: TGTGCCAGCAGGACGTTAGCGGGGGACAATGAGCAGTTCTTC
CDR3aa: CASRTLAGDNEQFF

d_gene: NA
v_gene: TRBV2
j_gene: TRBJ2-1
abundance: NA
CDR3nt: TGTGCCAGCAGTGTTTCCGGGATGAGCTCCTACAATGAGCAGTTCTTC
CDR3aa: CASSVSGMSSYNEQFF

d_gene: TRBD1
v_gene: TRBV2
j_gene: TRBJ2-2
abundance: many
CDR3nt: TGTGCCAGCAGTGATCGTGGGCTGGACAGGGGGCTTCACGGGGAGCTGTTTTTT
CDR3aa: CASSDRGLDRGLHGELFF

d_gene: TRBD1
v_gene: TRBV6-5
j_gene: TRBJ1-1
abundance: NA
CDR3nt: TGTGCCAGCAGTAGCGGACAGGGCACTGAAGCTTTCTTT
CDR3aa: CASSSGQGTEAFF

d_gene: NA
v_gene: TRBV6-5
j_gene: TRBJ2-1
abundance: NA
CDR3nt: TGTGCCAGCAGTTACTACACAATGGGACGGAGCTCCTACAATGAGCAGTTCTTC
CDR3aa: CASSYYTMGRSSYNEQFF

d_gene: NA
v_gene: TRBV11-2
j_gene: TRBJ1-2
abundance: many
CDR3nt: TGTGCCAGCAGCGGGTCACAGGGAATCAATGGCTACACCTTC
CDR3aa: CASSGSQGINGYTF

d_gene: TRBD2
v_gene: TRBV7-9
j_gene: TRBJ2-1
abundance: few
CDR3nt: TGTGCCAGCACGGGAGGGTGGGGGACCTACAATGAGCAGTTCTTC
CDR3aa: CASTGGWGTYNEQFF

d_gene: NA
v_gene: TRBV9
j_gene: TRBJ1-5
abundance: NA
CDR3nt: TGTGCCAGCAGCGTAGGAGATTTCAATCAGCCCCAGCATTTT
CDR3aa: CASSVGDFNQPQHF

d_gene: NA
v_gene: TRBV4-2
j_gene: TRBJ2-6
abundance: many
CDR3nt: TGTGCCAGCAGCCAAGTAGGAGTTTCTGGGGCCAACGTCCTGACTTTC
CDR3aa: CASSQVGVSGANVLTF

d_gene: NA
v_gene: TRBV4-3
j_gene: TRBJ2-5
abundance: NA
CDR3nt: TGCGCCAGCAGCCAAGACTTTAGACATCAAGAGACCCAGTACTTC
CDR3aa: CASSQDFRHQETQYF

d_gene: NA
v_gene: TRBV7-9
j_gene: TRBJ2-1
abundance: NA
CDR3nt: TGTGCCAGCAGCTCTCCGAACAGGGCCAATGAGCAGTTCTTC
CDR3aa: CASSSPNRANEQFF

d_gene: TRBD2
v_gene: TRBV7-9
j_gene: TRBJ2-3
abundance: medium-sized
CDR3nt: TGTGCCAGCAGCTGGATCCAGACTAGCGGGAGGGCCCGGGATACGCAGTATTTT
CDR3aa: CASSWIQTSGRARDTQYF

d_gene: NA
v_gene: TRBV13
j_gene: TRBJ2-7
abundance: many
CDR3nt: TGTGCCAGCAGCCCAGTCGGGAGCGCCACCTACGAGCAGTACTTC
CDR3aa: CASSPVGSATYEQYF

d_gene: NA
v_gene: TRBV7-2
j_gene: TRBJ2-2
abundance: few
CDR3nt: TGTGCCAGCAGCCCCGGTGAGCGCGGGGAGCTGTTTTTT
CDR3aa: CASSPGERGELFF

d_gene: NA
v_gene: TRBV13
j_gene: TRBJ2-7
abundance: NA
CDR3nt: TGTGCCAGCAGCTCACGTTCCTACGAGCAGTACTTC
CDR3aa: CASSSRSYEQYF

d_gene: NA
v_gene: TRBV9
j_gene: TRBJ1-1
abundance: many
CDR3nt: TGTGCCAGCAGCGTAGTAGGGGGTGGGCAGCCGAACACTGAAGCTTTCTTT
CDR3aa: CASSVVGGGQPNTEAFF

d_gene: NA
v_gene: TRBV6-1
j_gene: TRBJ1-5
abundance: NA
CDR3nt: TGTGCCAGCAGTGAGCTCCAGGGTAGTGCTCAGCCCCAGCATTTT
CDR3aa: CASSELQGSAQPQHF

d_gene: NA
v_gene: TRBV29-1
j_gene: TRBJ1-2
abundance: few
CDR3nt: TGCAGCGTTCACAGGGAGTTTCATAATGGCTACACCTTC
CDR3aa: CSVHREFHNGYTF

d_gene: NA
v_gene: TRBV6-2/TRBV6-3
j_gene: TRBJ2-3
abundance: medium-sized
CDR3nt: TGTGCCAGCAGTTACTCTGGGGGGTCGGATACGCAGTATTTT
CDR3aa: CASSYSGGSDTQYF

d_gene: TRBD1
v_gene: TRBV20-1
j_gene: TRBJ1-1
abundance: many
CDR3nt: TGCAGTGCTAGAGTACTAAAGGTGGGGACAGGCAAGGGCACTGAAGCTTTCTTT
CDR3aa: CSARVLKVGTGKGTEAFF

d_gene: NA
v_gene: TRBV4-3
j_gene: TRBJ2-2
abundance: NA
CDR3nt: TGCGCCAGCAGCCAAGGGGAGATAAACACCGGGGAGCTGTTTTTT
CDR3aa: CASSQGEINTGELFF

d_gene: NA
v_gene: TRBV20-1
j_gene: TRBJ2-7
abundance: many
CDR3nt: TGCAGTGCGAGGGATTACAGAGAGTACGAGCAGTACTTC
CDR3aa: CSARDYREYEQYF

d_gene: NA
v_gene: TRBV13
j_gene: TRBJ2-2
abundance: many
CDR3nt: TGTGCCAGCAAAGCGTGGAACACCGGGGAGCTGTTTTTT
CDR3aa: CASKAWNTGELFF

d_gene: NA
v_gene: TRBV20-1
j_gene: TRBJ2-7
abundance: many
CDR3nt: TGCAGTGCTAGAGATCCCGGACCCTTTGGGGCCTACGAGCAGTACTTC
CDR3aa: CSARDPGPFGAYEQYF

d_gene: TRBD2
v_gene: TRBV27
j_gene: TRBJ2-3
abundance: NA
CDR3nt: TGTGCCACCGGCGGGGGTCCAGATACGCAGTATTTT
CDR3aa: CATGGGPDTQYF

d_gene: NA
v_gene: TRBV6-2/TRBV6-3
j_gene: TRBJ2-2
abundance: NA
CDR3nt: TGTGCCAGCGGACCCCCTGAGGACACCGGGGAGCTGTTTTTT
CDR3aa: CASGPPEDTGELFF